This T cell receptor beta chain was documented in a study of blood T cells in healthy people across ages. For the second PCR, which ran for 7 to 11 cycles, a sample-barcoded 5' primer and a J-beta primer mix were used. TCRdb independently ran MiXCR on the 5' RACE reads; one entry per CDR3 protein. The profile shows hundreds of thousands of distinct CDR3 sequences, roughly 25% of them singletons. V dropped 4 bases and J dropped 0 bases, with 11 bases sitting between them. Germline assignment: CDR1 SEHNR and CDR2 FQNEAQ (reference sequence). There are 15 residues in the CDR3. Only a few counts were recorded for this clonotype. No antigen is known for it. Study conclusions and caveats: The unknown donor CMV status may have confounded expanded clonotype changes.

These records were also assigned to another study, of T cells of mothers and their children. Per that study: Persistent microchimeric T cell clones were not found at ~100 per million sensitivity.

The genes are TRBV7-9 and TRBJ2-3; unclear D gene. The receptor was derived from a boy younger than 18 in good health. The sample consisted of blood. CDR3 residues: CASSSPGPSTDTQYF. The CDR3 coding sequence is TGTGCCAGCAGCTCTCCGGGCCCGAGCACAGATACGCAGTATTTT.